The sequence of this T cell receptor (beta chain) was determined in a study of PD-L1 blockade in urothelial cancer. Study as a whole: Patients' atezolizumab regimen, 1,200 mg intravenously every 3 weeks, began at some point between 2014 and 2015. After treatment start, blood was analyzed at 3 weeks (second dose) and at 6 weeks. When blood samples were assessed, the median T cell count was around 150,000.

CDR3 size: 12 residues. The V end lost 5 bases, the J end lost 1 base, and 4 bases lay between the germline ends. Germline lookup yields CDR1 SGHTA and CDR2 FQGNSA. This table comes from immunoSEQ multiplex PCR, and its TCRdb copy is limited to in-frame clones, with some not included. The sample records 70,000 or so clones, roughly nine tenths being singletons. This clone was seen more than once but under ten times. Time point of the sample: pretreatment peripheral blood. Peripheral blood mononuclear cells were collected from every patient before and during treatment, yielding between 1 and 8 samples per patient.

This material consisted of PBMCs, taken around atezolizumab (anti-PD-L1) treatment. The source of this sequence is a man in his sixties or seventies with urothelial cancer. The chain is built from TRBV7-2 and TRBJ2-3; D is unclear. CDR3 in DNA: TGTGCCAGCAGCACTCGCACAGATACGCAGTATTTT. Encoded protein: CASSTRTDTQYF.